The entry that follows covers one T cell receptor beta chain sequence. Its antigen is currently unknown. In the PCR, 60 Vbeta and 13 Jbeta primers were used. TCRdb keeps only in-frame clones here, not all; method: immunoSEQ multiplex PCR. This sample has 100,000 to 150,000 clones; 70% to 85% occur once, and the top ten carry more than 1.5%. This specimen comes from a study of cytomegalovirus exposure and HLA in healthy donors. Study-level points and caveats: The later analysis indicated that the majority of CMV-associated TCR beta chains appeared HLA-restricted.

The CDR3 sequence is 9 residues long. Trimming pared 10 bases from V and 9 bases from J, leaving 10 bases between. This clonotype was sampled from a man aged 18 to 30 in good health and CMV-seronegative. The chain couples TRBV5-3 to TRBJ1-2; a possible D gene is TRBD1 (5 bases). TRBV5-3 is given ORF status, its function remaining uncertain. Sample: PBMCs. CDR3 DNA sequence: TGTGCCGGGGCTAGAAGCTACACCTTC. Translating it yields CAGARSYTF.